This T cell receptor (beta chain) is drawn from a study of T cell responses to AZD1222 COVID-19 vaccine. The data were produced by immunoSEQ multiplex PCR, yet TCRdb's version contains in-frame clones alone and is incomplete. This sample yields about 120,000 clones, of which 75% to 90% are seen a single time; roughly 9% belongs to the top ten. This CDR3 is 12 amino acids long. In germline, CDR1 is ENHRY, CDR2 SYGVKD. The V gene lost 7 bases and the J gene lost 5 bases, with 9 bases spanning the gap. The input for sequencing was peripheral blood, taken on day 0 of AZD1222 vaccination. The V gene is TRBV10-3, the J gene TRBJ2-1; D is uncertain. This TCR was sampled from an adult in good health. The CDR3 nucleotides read TGTGCCATCACGAACTACGACAATGAGCAGTTCTTC. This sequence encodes CAITNYDNEQFF.